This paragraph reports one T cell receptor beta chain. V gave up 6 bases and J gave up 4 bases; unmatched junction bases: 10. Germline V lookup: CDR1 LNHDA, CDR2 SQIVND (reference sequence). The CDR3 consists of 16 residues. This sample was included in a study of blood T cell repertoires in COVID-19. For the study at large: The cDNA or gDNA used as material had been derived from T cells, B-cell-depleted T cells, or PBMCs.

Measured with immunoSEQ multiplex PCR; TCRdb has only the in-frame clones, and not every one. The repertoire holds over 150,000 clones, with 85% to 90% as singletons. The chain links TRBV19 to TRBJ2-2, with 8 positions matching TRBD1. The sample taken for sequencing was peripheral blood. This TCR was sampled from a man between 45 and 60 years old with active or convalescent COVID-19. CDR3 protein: CASSTRTGKSTGELFF. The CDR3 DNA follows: TGTGCCAGTAGCACAAGGACAGGGAAGAGCACCGGGGAGCTGTTTTTT.